These 30 T cell receptor beta chains originate from one sample sequenced in a study of T-cell reconstitution after alpha-beta-depleted transplantation in children. Molecular barcoding with unique molecular identifiers was used for the TCRbeta library. TCRdb used MiXCR to reprocess the PCR reads, holding one entry per CDR3 protein. The sample contains roughly 300,000 distinct CDR3 sequences, more than 9% of which appear only once. The specimen was PBMCs from the stem cell graft donor, collected from the stem cell graft. The origin of the receptors is a human donor who donated a stem cell graft to a child with SCID.

The chain links TRBV20-1 to TRBJ2-7; D perhaps matches TRBD2 (5 bases). V was shortened by 2 bases and J by 3 bases, with 14 bases between the two germline ends. The CDR3 is made up of 14 amino acids. Germline V gives CDR1 DFQATT, CDR2 SNEGSKA (reference sequence). The DNA of the CDR3 is TGCAGTGCTAGATCCCCCTTCGGAGGCTACGAGCAGTACTTC. Protein sequence: CSARSPFGGYEQYF.

The chain combines TRBV18 with TRBJ1-1; 8 bases match TRBD1. Germline V lookup: CDR1 KGHSH, CDR2 LQKENI. V trimming: 3 bases; J trimming: 7 bases; junction bases outside the gene matches: 4. The CDR3 covers 13 residues. CDR3 sequence reads: CASSPQGADEAFF. The CDR3 region has the DNA TGTGCCAGCTCACCGCAGGGGGCCGATGAAGCTTTCTTT.

J is TRBJ2-5 and V is TRBV10-3; 8 nucleotides match TRBD2. The J segment lost 5 bases and the V segment lost 3 bases, leaving 8 bases of the junction unmatched. The CDR3 length is 15 residues. In germline, CDR1 is ENHRY, CDR2 SYGVKD. This chain's CDR3 is CAISEGRGASETQYF. The CDR3 coding sequence is TGTGCCATCAGTGAAGGGCGGGGGGCGTCTGAGACCCAGTACTTC.

This clonotype has a handful of counts. The CDR3 reads CASSLAKGLEQETQYF. CDR3 DNA: TGTGCCAGCAGCTTGGCCAAAGGACTAGAGCAAGAGACCCAGTACTTC. V is TRBV5-5 and J is TRBJ2-5; 7 bases align to TRBD2. The CDR3 is made up of 16 amino acids. Trimming at V came to 0 bases and at J to 2 bases, leaving 7 bases not matched to a gene. Germline CDR1 and CDR2: SGHKS and YYEKEE (reference sequence).

The chain carries TRBV10-3 and TRBJ2-3; the D gene could be TRBD1 or TRBD2 (5 bases each). The CDR3 contains 16 residues. The V end lost 3 bases, the J end lost 2 bases, and 15 bases lay between the germline ends. CDR1 is ENHRY and CDR2 is SYGVKD in the germline V gene. CDR3 DNA: TGTGCCATCAGTGAACCCGACCCGGGGCCCACAGATACGCAGTATTTT. Protein: CAISEPDPGPTDTQYF.

This rearrangement joins TRBV18 to TRBJ2-7; D possibly corresponds to TRBD1 (6 bases). Trimming removed 6 bases from V and 2 bases from J, with 17 bases in between. The CDR3 has 15 residues. Germline V gives CDR1 KGHSH, CDR2 LQKENI. In nucleotides, the CDR3 is TGTGCCAGCTCGTCCCGGGACATCACTGCCTACGAGCAGTACTTC. It translates to CASSSRDITAYEQYF. The full variable domain, its missing parts supplied by reference TRBV18 and TRBJ2-7, is NAGVMQNPRHLVRRRGQEARLRCSPMKGHSHVYWYRQLPEEGLKFMVYLQKENIIDESGMPKERFSAEFPKEGPSILRIQQVVRGDSAAYFCASSSRDITAYEQYFGPGTRLTVT.

The chain couples TRBV3-1 to TRBJ2-3, with 9 bases aligning to TRBD2. The V gene's germline CDR1 is LGHDT and CDR2 YNNKEL (reference sequence). The V and J ends lost 4 bases and 2 bases, in that order; junction bases with no gene match: 7. CDR3 length: 16 amino acids. The CDR3 coding sequence is TGTGCCAGCAGCCCTCTAGCGGGGCTTCTCACAGATACGCAGTATTTT. Amino acids: CASSPLAGLLTDTQYF.

This clonotype was counted between two and nine times. The chain uses TRBV7-2 and TRBJ1-2, with D unresolved. This CDR3 contains 15 residues. Germline CDR1 is SGHTA and CDR2 is FQGNSA. The ends were cut back, 6 bases at V and 2 bases at J, with 16 bases in the middle. CDR3 DNA: TGTGCCAGCAGTCCACGCGGTGGGGTCAACTATGGCTACACCTTC. Its translation: CASSPRGGVNYGYTF.

This clonotype was seen ten or more times. V and J are TRBV25-1 and TRBJ2-7, with TRBD1 matching 7 bases. V gave up 3 bases and J gave up 0 bases; unmatched junction bases: 2. CDR3 length equals 14 residues. Germline-derived CDR1 and CDR2 are MGHDK and SYGVNS. CDR3 residues: CASSDPGGSYEQYF. CDR3 coding DNA: TGTGCCAGCAGTGACCCAGGGGGCTCCTACGAGCAGTACTTC.

The chain has TRBV4-2 and TRBJ2-5; 13 positions match TRBD2. The ends lost 1 base at V and 4 bases at J; junction bases unmatched: 6. There are 17 residues in the CDR3. Germline V gene data show CDR1 as LGHNA and CDR2 as YNFKEQ. The CDR3 DNA reads TGTGCCAGCAGCCAAGCGCGACTAGCGGGGGGTGGAGAGACCCAGTACTTC. This translates into CASSQARLAGGGETQYF.

This chain connects TRBV10-3 to TRBJ2-2; no firm D call. This CDR3 has 15 residues. The V gene lost 0 bases and the J gene lost 7 bases, with 12 bases spanning the gap. The germline V gene encodes CDR1 ENHRY and CDR2 SYGVKD. The CDR3 protein is CAISESTLSSGELFF. The CDR3 coding sequence is TGTGCCATCAGTGAGTCGACTCTGAGCAGCGGGGAGCTGTTTTTT.

This clonotype came up a few times. V is TRBV7-2 and J is TRBJ2-7, with 8 bases that match TRBD1. CDR1 is SGHTA, CDR2 FQGNSA, per germline. The CDR3 covers 15 residues. Trimming cost V 3 bases and J 0 bases; bases outside gene matches: 4. The CDR3: CASSFPGQGSYEQYF. CDR3 DNA sequence: TGTGCCAGCAGCTTCCCCGGACAGGGCTCCTACGAGCAGTACTTC. Drawing the rest from reference TRBV7-2 and TRBJ2-7, the complete variable domain is GAGVSQSPSNKVTEKGKDVELRCDPISGHTALYWYRQSLGQGLEFLIYFQGNSAPDKSGLPSDRFSAERTGGSVSTLTIQRTQQEDSAVYLCASSFPGQGSYEQYFGPGTRLTVT.

The chain employs TRBV7-9 and TRBJ2-5, with 8 bases lining up with TRBD2. Trimming cost V 3 bases and J 5 bases; bases outside gene matches: 8. Germline V gene lookup returns CDR1 SEHNR and CDR2 FQNEAQ (reference sequence). CDR3 length: 15 residues. This CDR3 is CASSLYGGVDETQYF. The CDR3 nucleotides read TGTGCCAGCAGCTTGTACGGGGGGGTTGACGAGACCCAGTACTTC.

This clonotype was observed a handful of times. CDR3 sequence reads: CAISATRAAYIQYF. Here the CDR3 DNA reads TGTGCCATCAGTGCCACGAGGGCAGCCTACATTCAGTACTTC. This chain connects TRBV10-3 to TRBJ2-4, with D possibly being TRBD2 (5 bases). The V end was cut by 4 bases, the J end by 8 bases, with 15 bases between. Germline CDR1 ENHRY, CDR2 SYGVKD. There are 14 residues in the CDR3.

This clonotype was detected only a few times. This chain uses TRBV5-1 with TRBJ1-1; D gene unclear. CDR3 length equals 14 residues. V shed 1 base and J shed 1 base, with 8 bases lying between them. Germline CDR1 is SGHRS and CDR2 is YFSETQ. In nucleotides, the CDR3 is TGCGCCAGCAGCTTGATACAGCAGAACACTGAAGCTTTCTTT. The encoded protein is CASSLIQQNTEAFF.

DNA for the CDR3: TGTGCCAGCAGTTTATCACCGGGCGCTAGAGTTAATGAGCAGTTCTTC. Translating gives CASSLSPGARVNEQFF. The chain recombines TRBV27 with TRBJ2-1; no clear D gene. Germline values: CDR1 MNHEY, CDR2 SMNVEV (reference sequence). The CDR3 spans 16 residues. The germline V and J ends were trimmed by 0 bases and 7 bases, with 16 bases remaining between them.

The table lists this clonotype with a few counts. The chain is built from TRBV6-2 or TRBV6-3 and TRBJ1-1, with D maybe TRBD1 (6 bases). The CDR3 loop spans 17 amino acids. Trimming removed 4 bases from V and 1 base from J, with 19 bases in between. CDR1 is MNHEY and CDR2 is SVGEGT in the germline V gene. The CDR3 loop reads CASSWGGQWRGNTEAFF. Written as DNA, the CDR3 is TGTGCCAGCAGTTGGGGGGGGCAGTGGCGGGGGAACACTGAAGCTTTCTTT.

This clonotype was observed once. This chain links TRBV27 with TRBJ1-2, with D hard to call. The V gene's germline CDR1 is MNHEY and CDR2 SMNVEV (reference sequence). The CDR3 extends over 12 amino acids. Trimming took 5 bases from V and 2 from J, leaving 6 bases between them. The CDR3 nucleotides are TGTGCCAGCAGTAGAGGAAACTATGGCTACACCTTC. Its protein product is CASSRGNYGYTF.

This clonotype was recorded only once. The chain combines TRBV12-3 or TRBV12-4 with TRBJ1-1, with D possibly TRBD1 on 5 matching bases. The CDR3 runs 15 residues. V was shortened by 10 bases and J by 3 bases, with 21 bases between the two germline ends. CDR3 nucleotide sequence: TGTGCCATCCACCTACCAGGGCGGTCGGACACTGAAGCTTTCTTT. It translates to CAIHLPGRSDTEAFF.

On this clonotype: A much larger clone differs by one base, so this may be a read error. The CDR3 DNA reads TGTGCCAGCGGCAACAATGAGCAGTTCTTC. Translating gives CASGNNEQFF. The V gene is TRBV12-3 or TRBV12-4, the J gene TRBJ2-1, with D unclear. The ends were cut back, 8 bases at V and 5 bases at J, with 4 bases in the middle. The CDR3 runs 10 residues.

The chain has TRBV13 and TRBJ1-1, with D possibly being TRBD1 (6 bases). V lost 4 bases and J lost 0, with 9 bases in between. CDR3 length equals 14 residues. In germline, CDR1 is PRHDT, CDR2 FYEKMQ (reference sequence). The CDR3, as DNA: TGTGCCAGCAGCTCAAGGACAGTGAACACTGAAGCTTTCTTT. This encodes CASSSRTVNTEAFF.

At least ten counts were recorded for this clonotype. The rearrangement links TRBV12-3 or TRBV12-4 to TRBJ2-3; D is uncertain. V shed 6 bases and J shed 4 bases, with 11 bases lying between them. This CDR3 has 13 amino acids. The CDR3, as DNA: TGTGCCAGCAGCCCAATTACCGCAGATACGCAGTATTTT. This codes for CASSPITADTQYF.

This clonotype was detected only a few times. V gene TRBV9 combines with J gene TRBJ2-3; D might be TRBD1 (5 bases). In germline, CDR1 is SGDLS, CDR2 YYNGEE. This CDR3 spans 11 amino acids. Trimming took off 6 bases at V and 9 bases at J, with 11 bases between the two ends. CDR3 bases: TGTGCCAGCAAAGGGCAGGGAACGCAGTATTTT. This codes for CASKGQGTQYF.

This clonotype was detected only a few times. The chain links TRBV29-1 to TRBJ1-2, with a possible D match to TRBD1 (5 bases). Germline values: CDR1 SQVTM, CDR2 ANQGSEA. V lost 7 bases and J lost 6, with 15 bases in between. The CDR3 runs 12 residues. CDR3 DNA: TGCAGCGCCGAGGTAGGGACGGATGGCTACACCTTC. This sequence encodes CSAEVGTDGYTF.

This clonotype was counted many times. The chain employs TRBV5-1 and TRBJ2-2, with D hard to call. The CDR3 loop spans 14 amino acids. Trimming took 5 bases from V and 5 from J, leaving 13 bases between them. Germline CDR1 and CDR2: SGHRS and YFSETQ. CDR3 in DNA: TGCGCCAGCAGTCTTGAATCGGGTACCGGGGAGCTGTTTTTT. This gives the protein CASSLESGTGELFF.

This clonotype was found a few times. The chain employs TRBV7-9 and TRBJ2-7; D might be TRBD1 (5 bases). Deletions cut 1 base from V and 5 bases from J, with 15 bases between. In germline, CDR1 is SEHNR, CDR2 FQNEAQ (reference sequence). The CDR3 loop spans 15 amino acids. Written as DNA, the CDR3 is TGTGCCAGCAGCTTAGTGGGGCAGGGTAAGGACGAGCAGTACTTC. Its protein product is CASSLVGQGKDEQYF.

The chain links TRBV20-1 to TRBJ1-2, with D possibly matching TRBD1 (6 bases). CDR1 DFQATT and CDR2 SNEGSKA come from the germline V gene (reference sequence). The CDR3 sequence is 13 residues long. V lost 6 bases and J 3 bases, leaving 14 bases between the germline ends. CDR3 sequence (DNA): TGCAGTGCCGGCGGGGGCTCGGACTATGGCTACACCTTC. Translated: CSAGGGSDYGYTF.

A single count supports this clonotype. This chain connects TRBV5-1 to TRBJ2-7; 9 bases match TRBD2. J was trimmed by 2 bases and V by 3 bases; bases with no gene match: 9. The CDR3 length is 16 residues. Germline V gene lookup returns CDR1 SGHRS and CDR2 YFSETQ. The DNA of the CDR3 is TGCGCCAGCAGCTCCACCCCTGGGACTAGCCCCTACGAGCAGTACTTC. This codes for CASSSTPGTSPYEQYF.

This sequence joins TRBV20-1 and TRBJ1-1, with D tentatively TRBD1 (6 bases). In germline, CDR1 is DFQATT, CDR2 SNEGSKA (reference sequence). CDR3 length: 16 residues. Trimming left V 1 base short and J 0 bases short, with 15 bases between. CDR3 sequence: CSARVPGTPMNTEAFF. The CDR3 DNA is TGCAGTGCTAGAGTACCCGGGACACCCATGAACACTGAAGCTTTCTTT.

Only a few counts were recorded for this clonotype. This rearrangement joins TRBV12-3 or TRBV12-4 to TRBJ1-1; no clear D gene. The CDR3 extends over 14 amino acids. Between the trimmed V and J ends, which lost 5 bases and 2 bases, there was a span of 12 bases. The CDR3 loop is CASSTPGRNTEAFF. CDR3 DNA: TGTGCCAGCAGTACCCCCGGACGAAACACTGAAGCTTTCTTT.